The clone carrying this TCR beta chain was picked up many times. The CDR3 regions of TCR beta were amplified from RNA transcripts. Primed by the HTBI set, a first-round RT-PCR was run on the TCR CDR3. TCRdb ran MiXCR on the multiplex PCR reads and lists one entry per CDR3 protein. The sample includes some 600,000 distinct CDR3 sequences, approximately 13% seen only once; the top ten take roughly 5.5%. These data belong to a study of T cells in Graves' hyperthyroidism and ophthalmopathy. The receptor comes from a woman aged 25 to 45 with Graves' hyperthyroidism that later progressed to Graves' ophthalmopathy. The sequencing sample was made of blood.

In DNA form, the CDR3 reads TGTGCCATCAGTTCTCCAGGGACAGGATCGAGGGGCTACACCTTC. Its protein is CAISSPGTGSRGYTF. The chain recombines TRBV10-3 with TRBJ1-2, with 8 bases identical to TRBD1. Germline values: CDR1 ENHRY, CDR2 SYGVKD. CDR3 length: 15 residues. After removal of 5 bases from V and 8 bases from J, the junction contained 13 bases not matched to a gene.